This T cell receptor (beta chain) was sequenced for a study of regulatory T cells in long-lasting Graves disease. Overall study results and limits: The study examined only peripheral blood, not thyroid tissue. Limited sample numbers may have lowered accuracy.

This clonotype was counted ten times or more. Its specificity is unknown. This CDR3 has 14 amino acids. V was cut by 5 bases and J by 2 bases, with 13 bases left in between. The germline CDR1 and CDR2 sequences are SEHNR and FQNEAQ (reference sequence). Building the TCR beta libraries relied on iRepertoire HTBI primers, and CDR3 regions underwent Arm-PCR. TCRdb re-derived calls from the multiplex PCR reads in MiXCR, one entry per CDR3 protein. The table records around 250,000 distinct CDR3 sequences, around 20% of them present only once. Time point meaning: newly diagnosed GD, antithyroid drugs for less than 3 months. Isolated PBMC RNA provided the starting material for the TCR library.

Sequencing used peripheral blood mononuclear cells (PBMCs), obtained at new diagnosis, from a patient treated with antithyroid drugs. The chain has TRBV7-9 and TRBJ2-7; no firm D call. The sequence derives from a female donor with Graves disease. CDR3 amino acids: CASSQRGLTYEQYF. CDR3 DNA: TGTGCCAGCAGCCAGCGCGGCCTTACCTACGAGCAGTACTTC.